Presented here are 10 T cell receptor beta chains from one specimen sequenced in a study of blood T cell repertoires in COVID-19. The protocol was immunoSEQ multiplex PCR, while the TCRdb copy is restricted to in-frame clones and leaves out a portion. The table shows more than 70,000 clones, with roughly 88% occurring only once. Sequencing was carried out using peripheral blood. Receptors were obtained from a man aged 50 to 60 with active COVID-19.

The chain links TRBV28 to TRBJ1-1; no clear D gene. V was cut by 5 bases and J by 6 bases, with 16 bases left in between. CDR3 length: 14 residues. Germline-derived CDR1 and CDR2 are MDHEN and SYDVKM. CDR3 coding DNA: TGTGCCAGCAGTGTTAGACGGGAAGGCGCTGAAGCTTTCTTT. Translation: CASSVRREGAEAFF.

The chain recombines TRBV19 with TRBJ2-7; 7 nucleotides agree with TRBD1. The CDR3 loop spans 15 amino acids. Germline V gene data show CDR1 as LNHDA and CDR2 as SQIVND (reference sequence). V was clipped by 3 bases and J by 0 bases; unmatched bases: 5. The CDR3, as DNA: TGTGCCAGTAGTATTGAGCCAGGGGGCTCCTACGAGCAGTACTTC. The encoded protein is CASSIEPGGSYEQYF.

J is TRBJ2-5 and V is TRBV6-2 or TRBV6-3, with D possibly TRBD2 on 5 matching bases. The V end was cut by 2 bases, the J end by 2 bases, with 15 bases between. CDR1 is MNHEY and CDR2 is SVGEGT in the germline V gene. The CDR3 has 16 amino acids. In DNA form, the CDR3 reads TGTGCCAGCAGTTACCGCCTGGGAGCGGCACAAGAGACCCAGTACTTC. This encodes CASSYRLGAAQETQYF.

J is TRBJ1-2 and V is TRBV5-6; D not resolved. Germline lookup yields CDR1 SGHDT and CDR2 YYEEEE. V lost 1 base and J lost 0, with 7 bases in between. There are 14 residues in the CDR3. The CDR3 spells CASSLLGANYGYTF. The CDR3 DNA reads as TGTGCCAGCAGCTTGCTCGGGGCTAACTATGGCTACACCTTC. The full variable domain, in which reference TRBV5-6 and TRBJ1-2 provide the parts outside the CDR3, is DAGVTQSPTHLIKTRGQQVTLRCSPKSGHDTVSWYQQALGQGPQFIFQYYEEEERQRGNFPDRFSGHQFPNYSSELNVNALLLGDSALYLCASSLLGANYGYTFGSGTRLTVV.

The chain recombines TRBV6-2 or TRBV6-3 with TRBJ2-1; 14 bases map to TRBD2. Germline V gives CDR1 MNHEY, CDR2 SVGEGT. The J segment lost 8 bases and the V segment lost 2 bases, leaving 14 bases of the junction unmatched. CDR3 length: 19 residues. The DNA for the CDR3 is TGTGCCAGCAGTTACGCCTGGGCGTCGACTAGCGGGAGGGTCGATGAGCAGTTCTTC. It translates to CASSYAWASTSGRVDEQFF.

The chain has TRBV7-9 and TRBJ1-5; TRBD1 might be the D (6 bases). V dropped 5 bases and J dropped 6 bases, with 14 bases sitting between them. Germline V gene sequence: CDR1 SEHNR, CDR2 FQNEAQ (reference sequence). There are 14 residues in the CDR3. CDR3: CASSQGGQSQPQHF. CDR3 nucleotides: TGTGCCAGCAGCCAAGGAGGACAGAGTCAGCCCCAGCATTTT.

This CDR3 reads CASSPSLPLEGTNTEAFF. CDR3 nucleotides: TGTGCCAGCAGCCCTAGTCTTCCTTTGGAGGGGACGAACACTGAAGCTTTCTTT. This chain joins TRBV4-2 and TRBJ1-1, with D perhaps TRBD1 (5 bases). V shed 4 bases and J shed 1 base, with 22 bases lying between them. This CDR3 has 18 residues. The V gene's germline CDR1 is LGHNA and CDR2 YNFKEQ.

CDR3 nucleotide sequence: TGCGCCAGCAGCTTACACGACAGGGGGACCTCAAACACTGAAGCTTTCTTT. Its protein product is CASSLHDRGTSNTEAFF. V gene TRBV5-1 combines with J gene TRBJ1-1, with 9 bases fitting TRBD1. CDR3 length equals 17 residues. With 2 bases clipped from V and 2 bases from J, the junction kept 10 bases outside the gene matches. Per the germline V gene, CDR1 is SGHRS and CDR2 is YFSETQ. Full variable domain (rest looked up from reference TRBV5-1 and TRBJ1-1): KAGVTQTPRYLIKTRGQQVTLSCSPISGHRSVSWYQQTPGQGLQFLFEYFSETQRNKGNFPGRFSGRQFSNSRSEMNVSTLELGDSALYLCASSLHDRGTSNTEAFFGQGTRLTVV.

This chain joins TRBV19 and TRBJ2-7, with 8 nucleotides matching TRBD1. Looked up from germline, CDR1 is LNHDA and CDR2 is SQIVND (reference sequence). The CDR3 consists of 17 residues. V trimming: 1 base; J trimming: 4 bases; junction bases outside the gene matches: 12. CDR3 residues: CASSIGAIGTGVYEQYF. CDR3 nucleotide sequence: TGTGCCAGTAGTATAGGGGCTATCGGGACAGGAGTTTACGAGCAGTACTTC.

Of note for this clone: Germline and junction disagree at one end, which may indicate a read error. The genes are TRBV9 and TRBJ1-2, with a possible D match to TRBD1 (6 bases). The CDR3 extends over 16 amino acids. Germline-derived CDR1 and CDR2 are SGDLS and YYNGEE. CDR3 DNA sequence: TGTGCCAGCACCGTAGGGGGGCTGGGTAGTTGGTATGGCTACACCTTC. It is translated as CASTVGGLGSWYGYTF. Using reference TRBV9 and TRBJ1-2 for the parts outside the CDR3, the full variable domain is DSGVTQTPKHLITATGQRVTLRCSPRSGDLSVYWYQQSLDQGLQFLIQYYNGEERAKGNILERFSAQQFPDLHSELNLSSLELGDSALYFCASTVGGLGSWYGYTFGSGTRLTVV.